This T cell receptor (beta chain) was found in a study of blood T cell repertoires in COVID-19. Study in general: COVID-19 samples collected from the United States, Italy and Spain covered acute and convalescent phases. PBMCs, B-cell-depleted T cells, or T cells provided the cDNA or gDNA that made up the material.

The CDR3 runs 13 residues. CDR1 and CDR2 (germline): KGHSH, LQKENI. The junction had 5 bases not matched to a gene; V was cut back by 4 bases and J by 7 bases. Authors' processing steps: Reference gene primer amplification gave estimated nucleated cell counts. The table came from immunoSEQ multiplex PCR; TCRdb's copy has only in-frame clones and leaves some out. V, J and clone size derive from that table, while D and trimming were established from the DNA sequence. The sample yields about 200,000 clones, approximately 85% seen once. Enrolment of Seattle patients took place during active infection, and they were followed longitudinally.

The sample taken for sequencing was peripheral blood. This TCR derives from a woman aged 70-85 years with COVID-19, enrolled during active disease. The chain uses TRBV18 and TRBJ1-1; 8 nucleotides agree with TRBD1. CDR3 DNA: TGTGCCAGCTCACTTGGTGGACAGGGTGAAGCTTTCTTT. Its translation: CASSLGGQGEAFF.